The present T cell receptor (beta chain) was sequenced within a study of spatial heterogeneity in lung cancer. As for time point: sample taken at primary tumor resection. In each case, whole RNA from tumor, nontumor lung or frozen PBMC was sequenced unsorted. V lost 3 bases to trimming and J lost 0 bases; unmatched junction nucleotides: 6. This CDR3 is 16 amino acids long. Germline V gene sequence: CDR1 SGHRS, CDR2 YFSETQ. TCRdb ran MiXCR on the 5' RACE reads and lists one entry per CDR3 protein. The data contain 35,000 or so distinct CDR3 sequences, approximately 5.2% of them singletons. V usage is TRBV5-1 and J usage is TRBJ2-4; 7 nucleotides agree with TRBD2. The sequencing used PBMCs, collected at surgery. The clonotype comes from a female donor with early-stage non-small cell lung cancer. The CDR3 protein is CASSYWAGVAKNIQYF. The CDR3 coding sequence is TGCGCCAGCAGCTATTGGGCGGGGGTAGCCAAAAACATTCAGTACTTC.